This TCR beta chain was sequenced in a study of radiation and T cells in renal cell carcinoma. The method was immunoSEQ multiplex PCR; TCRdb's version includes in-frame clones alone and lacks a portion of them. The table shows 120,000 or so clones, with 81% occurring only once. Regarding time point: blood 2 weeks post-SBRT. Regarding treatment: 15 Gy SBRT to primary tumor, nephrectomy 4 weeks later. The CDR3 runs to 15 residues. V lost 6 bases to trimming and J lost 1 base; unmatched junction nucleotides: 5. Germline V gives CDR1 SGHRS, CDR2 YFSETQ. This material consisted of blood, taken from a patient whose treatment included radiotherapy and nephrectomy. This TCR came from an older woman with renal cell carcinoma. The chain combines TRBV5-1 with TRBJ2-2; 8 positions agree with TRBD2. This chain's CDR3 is CASKDLAGNTGELFF. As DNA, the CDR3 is TGCGCCAGCAAGGATCTAGCGGGGAACACCGGGGAGCTGTTTTTT.